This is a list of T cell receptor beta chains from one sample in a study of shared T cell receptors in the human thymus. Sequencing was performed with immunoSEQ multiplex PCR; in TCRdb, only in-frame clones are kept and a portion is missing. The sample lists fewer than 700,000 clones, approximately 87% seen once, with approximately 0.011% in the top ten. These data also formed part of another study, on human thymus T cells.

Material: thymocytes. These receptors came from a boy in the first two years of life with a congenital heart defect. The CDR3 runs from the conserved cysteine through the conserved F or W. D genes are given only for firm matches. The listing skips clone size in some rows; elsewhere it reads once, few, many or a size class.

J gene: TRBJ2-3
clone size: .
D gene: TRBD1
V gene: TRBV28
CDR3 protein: CASRPRQGSTDTQYF
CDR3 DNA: TGTGCCAGCAGACCTCGACAGGGGAGCACAGATACGCAGTATTTT

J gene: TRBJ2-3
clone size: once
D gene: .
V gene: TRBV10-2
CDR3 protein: CASRGLARTDTQYF
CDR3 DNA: TGCGCCAGCCGTGGGCTAGCGAGGACAGATACGCAGTATTTT

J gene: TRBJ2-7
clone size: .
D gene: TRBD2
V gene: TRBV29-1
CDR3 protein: CSVVPRGRARGEQYF
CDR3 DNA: TGCAGCGTTGTTCCCCGGGGGAGGGCCCGGGGCGAGCAGTACTTC

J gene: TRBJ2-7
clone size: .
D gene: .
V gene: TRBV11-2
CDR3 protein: CASSLLGYYEQYF
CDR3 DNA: TGTGCCAGCAGCTTACTGGGCTACTACGAGCAGTACTTC

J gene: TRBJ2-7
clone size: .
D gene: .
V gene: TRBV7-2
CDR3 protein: CASSLPPRGSGYEQYF
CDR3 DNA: TGTGCCAGCAGCCTCCCCCCAAGGGGCAGCGGGTACGAGCAGTACTTC

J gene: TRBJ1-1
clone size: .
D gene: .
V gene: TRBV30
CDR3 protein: CAWSVRRDMNTEAFF
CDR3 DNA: TGTGCCTGGAGTGTACGCCGGGATATGAACACTGAAGCTTTCTTT

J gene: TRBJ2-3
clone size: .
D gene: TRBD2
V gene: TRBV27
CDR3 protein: CASSPDALAGALTDTQYF
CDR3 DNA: TGTGCCAGCAGCCCCGATGCGCTAGCGGGAGCCCTCACAGATACGCAGTATTTT

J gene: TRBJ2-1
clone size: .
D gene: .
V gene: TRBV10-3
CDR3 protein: CAISESWCGPYNEQFF
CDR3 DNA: TGTGCCATCAGTGAGTCATGGTGTGGGCCCTACAATGAGCAGTTCTTC

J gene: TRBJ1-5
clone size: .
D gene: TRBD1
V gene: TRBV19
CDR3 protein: CASTSDRGRNQPQHF
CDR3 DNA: TGTGCCAGTACCTCGGACAGGGGGCGGAATCAGCCCCAGCATTTT

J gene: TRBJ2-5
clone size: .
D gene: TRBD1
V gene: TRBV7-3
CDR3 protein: CASSLIRGKTQYF
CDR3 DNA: TGTGCCAGCAGCTTAATCAGGGGGAAGACCCAGTACTTC

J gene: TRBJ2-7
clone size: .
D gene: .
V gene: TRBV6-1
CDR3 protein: CASSEGSNSSYEQYF
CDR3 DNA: TGTGCCAGCAGTGAAGGGTCTAATTCTTCCTACGAGCAGTACTTC

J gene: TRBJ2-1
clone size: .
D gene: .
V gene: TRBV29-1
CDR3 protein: CSVVGGLRSEQFF
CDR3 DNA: TGCAGCGTTGTAGGCGGGTTGAGGAGTGAGCAGTTCTTC

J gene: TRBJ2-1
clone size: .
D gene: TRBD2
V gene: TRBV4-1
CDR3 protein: CASSQDPMSGRGWEQFF
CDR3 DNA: TGCGCCAGCAGCCAAGATCCGATGAGCGGGAGAGGTTGGGAGCAGTTCTTC

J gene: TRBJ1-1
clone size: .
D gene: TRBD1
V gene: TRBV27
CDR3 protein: CASTPQGENTEAFF
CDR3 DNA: TGTGCCAGCACCCCGCAGGGGGAGAACACTGAAGCTTTCTTT

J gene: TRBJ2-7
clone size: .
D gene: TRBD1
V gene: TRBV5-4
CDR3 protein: CASSKSRDRGEQYF
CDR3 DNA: TGTGCCAGCAGTAAGTCCCGGGACAGGGGCGAGCAGTACTTC

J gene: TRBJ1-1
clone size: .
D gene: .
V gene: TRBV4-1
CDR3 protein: CASSQATFFSPIPMNTEAFF
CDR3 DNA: TGCGCCAGCAGCCAAGCGACATTTTTCAGCCCTATCCCCATGAACACTGAAGCTTTCTTT

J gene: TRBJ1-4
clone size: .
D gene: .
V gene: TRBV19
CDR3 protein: CASNRPKGGINEKLFF
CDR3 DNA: TGTGCCAGTAATCGGCCCAAGGGAGGAATTAATGAAAAACTGTTTTTT

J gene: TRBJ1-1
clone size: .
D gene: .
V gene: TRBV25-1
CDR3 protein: CASSFPGAANTEAFF
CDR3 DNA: TGTGCCAGCAGCTTCCCAGGGGCGGCGAACACTGAAGCTTTCTTT

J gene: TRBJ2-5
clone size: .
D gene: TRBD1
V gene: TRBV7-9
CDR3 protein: CASSLGPGGSWETQYF
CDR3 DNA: TGTGCCAGCAGCTTAGGGCCAGGGGGCTCCTGGGAGACCCAGTACTTC

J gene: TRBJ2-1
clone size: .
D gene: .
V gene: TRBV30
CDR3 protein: CAWRTGRNEQFF
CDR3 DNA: TGTGCCTGGAGGACAGGGAGGAATGAGCAGTTCTTC

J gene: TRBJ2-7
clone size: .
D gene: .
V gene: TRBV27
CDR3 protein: CASHRQGQTYEQYF
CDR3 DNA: TGTGCCAGCCATCGGCAGGGGCAGACCTACGAGCAGTACTTC

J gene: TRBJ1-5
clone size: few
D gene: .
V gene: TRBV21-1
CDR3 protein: CASSKGQRTYSNQPQHF
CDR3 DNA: TGTGCCAGCAGCAAGGGACAGAGAACCTATAGCAATCAGCCCCAGCATTTT

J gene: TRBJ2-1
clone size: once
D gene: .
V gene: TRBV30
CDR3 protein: CAWVRTTSSYNEQFF
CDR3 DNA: TGTGCCTGGGTCCGGACTACGAGCTCCTACAATGAGCAGTTCTTC

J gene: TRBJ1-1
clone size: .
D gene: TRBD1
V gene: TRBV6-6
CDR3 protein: CASRSGTGRNTEAFF
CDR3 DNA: TGTGCCAGCAGGTCCGGGACAGGGAGGAACACTGAAGCTTTCTTT

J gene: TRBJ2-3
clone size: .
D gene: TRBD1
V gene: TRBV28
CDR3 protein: CASGPVRDRVIDTQYF
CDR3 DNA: TGTGCCAGCGGCCCGGTCCGGGACAGGGTAATAGATACGCAGTATTTT

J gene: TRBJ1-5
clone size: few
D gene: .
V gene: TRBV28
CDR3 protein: CAGGGGLNQPQHF
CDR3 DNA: TGTGCCGGCGGGGGGGGCCTTAATCAGCCCCAGCATTTT

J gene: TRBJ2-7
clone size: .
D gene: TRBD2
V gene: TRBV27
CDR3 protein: CASSLRGVEGPYEQYF
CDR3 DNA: TGTGCCAGCAGTTTACGGGGGGTTGAGGGCCCCTACGAGCAGTACTTC

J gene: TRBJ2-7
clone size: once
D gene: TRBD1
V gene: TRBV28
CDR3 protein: CASRLMTGESYEQYF
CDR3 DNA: TGTGCCAGCAGACTCATGACAGGGGAATCCTACGAGCAGTACTTC

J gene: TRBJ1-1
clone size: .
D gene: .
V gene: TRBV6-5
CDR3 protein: CASSTGRNTEAFF
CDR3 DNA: TGTGCCAGCAGTACCGGGAGGAACACTGAAGCTTTCTTT

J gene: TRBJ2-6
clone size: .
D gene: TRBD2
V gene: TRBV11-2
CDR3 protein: CASSFRTSGRFSGANVLTF
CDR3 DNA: TGTGCCAGCAGCTTTAGGACTAGCGGGAGGTTCTCTGGGGCCAACGTCCTGACTTTC

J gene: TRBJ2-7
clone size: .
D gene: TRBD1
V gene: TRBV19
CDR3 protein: CASSNRTGRSYEQYF
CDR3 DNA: TGTGCCAGTAGTAACCGGACAGGGCGTTCCTACGAGCAGTACTTC

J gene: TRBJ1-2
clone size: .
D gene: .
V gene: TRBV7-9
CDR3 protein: CASSSGDSSNYGYTF
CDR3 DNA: TGTGCCAGCAGCTCCGGGGATAGCTCTAACTATGGCTACACCTTC

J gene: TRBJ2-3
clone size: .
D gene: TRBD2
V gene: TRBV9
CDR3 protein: CASSVGGRAPDTQYF
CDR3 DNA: TGTGCCAGCAGCGTAGGGGGGAGGGCCCCAGATACGCAGTATTTT

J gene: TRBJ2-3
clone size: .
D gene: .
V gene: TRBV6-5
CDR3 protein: CASSSGTPTDTQYF
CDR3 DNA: TGTGCCAGCAGTTCCGGGACTCCCACAGATACGCAGTATTTT

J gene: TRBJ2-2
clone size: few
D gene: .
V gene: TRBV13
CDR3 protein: CASSLARDWVTGELFF
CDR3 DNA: TGTGCCAGCAGCTTAGCCCGGGACTGGGTCACCGGGGAGCTGTTTTTT

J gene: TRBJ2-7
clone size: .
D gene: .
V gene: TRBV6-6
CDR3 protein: CASSLGGPSYEQYF
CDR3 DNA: TGTGCCAGCAGTTTAGGCGGGCCCTCCTACGAGCAGTACTTC

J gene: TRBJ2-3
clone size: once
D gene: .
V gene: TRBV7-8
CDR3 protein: CASSPLGQGPPDTQYF
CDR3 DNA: TGTGCCAGCAGCCCGCTGGGGCAGGGCCCCCCAGATACGCAGTATTTT

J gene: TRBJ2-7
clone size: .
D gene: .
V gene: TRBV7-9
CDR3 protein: CASSLFDRFPHEQYF
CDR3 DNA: TGTGCCAGCAGCTTATTCGACAGATTTCCCCACGAGCAGTACTTC

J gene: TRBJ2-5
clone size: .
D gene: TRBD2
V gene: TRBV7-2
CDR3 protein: CASSLAPPSGNGGETQYF
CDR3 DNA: TGTGCCAGCAGCTTAGCCCCACCTAGCGGGAATGGAGGGGAGACCCAGTACTTC

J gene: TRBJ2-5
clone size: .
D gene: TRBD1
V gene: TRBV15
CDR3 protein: CATLGGGRGRFQETQYF
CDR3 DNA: TGTGCCACCCTTGGGGGTGGCAGGGGGCGTTTCCAAGAGACCCAGTACTTC

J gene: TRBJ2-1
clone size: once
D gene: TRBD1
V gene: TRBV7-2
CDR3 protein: CASSLGPGTGHNEQFF
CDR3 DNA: TGTGCCAGCAGCCTGGGCCCCGGGACAGGCCACAATGAGCAGTTCTTC

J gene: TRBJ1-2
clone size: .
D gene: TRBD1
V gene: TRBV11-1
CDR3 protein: CASSFSNRQGECGYTF
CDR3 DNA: TGTGCCAGCAGCTTCAGTAACCGACAGGGGGAGTGTGGCTACACCTTC

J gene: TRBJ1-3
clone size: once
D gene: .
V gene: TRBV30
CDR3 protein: CAWTRHRVYSGNTIYF
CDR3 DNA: TGTGCCTGGACCCGACACAGAGTATATTCAGGAAACACCATATATTTT

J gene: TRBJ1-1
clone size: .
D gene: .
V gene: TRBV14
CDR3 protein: CASSQGPTEAFF
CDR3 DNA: TGTGCCAGCAGCCAGGGCCCTACTGAAGCTTTCTTT

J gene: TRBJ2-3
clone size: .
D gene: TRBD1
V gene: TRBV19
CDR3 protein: CASSSGTDTDTQYF
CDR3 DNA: TGTGCCAGTAGCTCCGGGACAGACACAGATACGCAGTATTTT

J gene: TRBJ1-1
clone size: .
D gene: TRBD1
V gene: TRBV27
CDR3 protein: CASRSGTGILGTEAFF
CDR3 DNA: TGTGCCAGCAGGTCCGGGACAGGGATTTTAGGTACTGAAGCTTTCTTT

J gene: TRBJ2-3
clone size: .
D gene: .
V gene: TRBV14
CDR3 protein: CASSQPRLTDRGGRVSDTQYF
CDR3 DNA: TGTGCCAGCAGCCAACCACGACTGACCGACCGAGGTGGTCGCGTGTCAGATACGCAGTATTTT

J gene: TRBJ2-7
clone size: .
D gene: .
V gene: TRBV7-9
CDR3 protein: CASSFGSSYEQYF
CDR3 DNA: TGTGCCAGCAGCTTCGGGAGCTCCTACGAGCAGTACTTC

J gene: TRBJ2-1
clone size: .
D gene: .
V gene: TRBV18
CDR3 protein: CASSPQAVGSYNEQFF
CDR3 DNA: TGTGCCAGCTCACCACAGGCGGTTGGCTCCTACAATGAGCAGTTCTTC

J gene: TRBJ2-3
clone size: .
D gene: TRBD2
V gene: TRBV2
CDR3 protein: CASPGGGGGTDTQYF
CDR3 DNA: TGTGCCAGCCCCGGGGGGGGAGGGGGCACAGATACGCAGTATTTT

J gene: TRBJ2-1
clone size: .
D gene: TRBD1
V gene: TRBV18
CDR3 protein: CASSPPAQGADNEQFF
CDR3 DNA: TGTGCCAGCTCACCGCCCGCACAGGGGGCGGACAATGAGCAGTTCTTC

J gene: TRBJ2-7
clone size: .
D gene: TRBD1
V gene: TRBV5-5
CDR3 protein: CASSLLYRGRGEQYF
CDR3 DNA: TGTGCCAGCAGCTTGCTTTACAGGGGGCGAGGCGAGCAGTACTTC

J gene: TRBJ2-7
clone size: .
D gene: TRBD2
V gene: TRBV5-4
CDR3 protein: CASSSGASGSLTYEQYF
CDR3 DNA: TGTGCCAGCAGCTCGGGCGCTAGCGGGAGTTTAACCTACGAGCAGTACTTC

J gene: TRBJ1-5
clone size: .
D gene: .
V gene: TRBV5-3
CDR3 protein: CARSSDSFPPNQPQHF
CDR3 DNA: TGTGCCAGAAGTTCAGACTCTTTTCCCCCCAATCAGCCCCAGCATTTT

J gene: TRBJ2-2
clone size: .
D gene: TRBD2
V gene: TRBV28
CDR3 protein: CASSSRLAGENTGELFF
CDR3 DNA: TGTGCCAGCAGTTCCCGACTAGCGGGAGAAAACACCGGGGAGCTGTTTTTT

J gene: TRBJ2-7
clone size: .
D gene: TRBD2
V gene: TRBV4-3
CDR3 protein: CASSQGLAGGSYEQYF
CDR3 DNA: TGCGCCAGCAGCCAAGGGCTAGCGGGAGGGTCCTACGAGCAGTACTTC

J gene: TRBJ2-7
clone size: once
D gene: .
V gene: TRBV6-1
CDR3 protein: CASSDGPGGVTGWNEQYF
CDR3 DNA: TGTGCCAGCAGTGATGGTCCGGGGGGGGTGACAGGGTGGAACGAGCAGTACTTC

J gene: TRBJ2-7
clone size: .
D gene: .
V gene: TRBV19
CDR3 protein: CASSPRAGLSSYEQYF
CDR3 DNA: TGTGCCAGTAGTCCTAGGGCAGGGTTAAGTTCCTACGAGCAGTACTTC

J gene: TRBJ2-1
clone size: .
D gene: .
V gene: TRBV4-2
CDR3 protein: CASSQGRGPGNEQFF
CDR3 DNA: TGTGCCAGCAGCCAAGGGAGGGGGCCAGGCAATGAGCAGTTCTTC